This T cell receptor (beta chain) was captured in a study of vaccination effects on CD4 cells after COVID-19. TCRdb keeps only in-frame clones here, not all; method: immunoSEQ multiplex PCR. The repertoire holds around 63,000 clones, with around 75% as singletons. The CDR3 is 14 amino acids. V was clipped by 5 bases and J by 4 bases, with 17 bases between them. Germline V CDR1 and CDR2: GTSNPN, SVGIG (reference sequence). Peptide-pool stimulation followed by sequencing identified expanded antigen-specific CD4+ clonotypes in the ViraFEST assay. Culture lasted roughly eleven days before CD4+ T cell isolation. Vaccinated recipients, who were negative for nucleocapsid antibodies, had no history of SARS-CoV-2 infection. IL-2 medium took the place of half the medium on both days 3 and 7. Comment on this clone: What it binds is unknown.

This TCR was sampled from a human donor who received a COVID-19 vaccine. Here the sequenced sample was CD4+ T cells from PBMCs cultured with HCoV-OC43 spike peptides, taken before COVID-19 vaccination. Subset described: HCoV-OC43 spike overlapping peptide pool stimulation. The chain links TRBV30 to TRBJ2-5; perhaps D is TRBD1 or TRBD2 (5 bases each). The CDR3 nucleotides are TGTGCCTGGGGGACGAGAGGCCAAGGAGAGACCCAGTACTTC. Its protein product is CAWGTRGQGETQYF.